This TCR beta chain originates from a study of T cells in Graves' hyperthyroidism and ophthalmopathy. The investigators amplified TCR beta CDR3 regions from RNA transcripts. A first-round RT-PCR of the TCR CDR3 used the HTBI primer set. Using its own MiXCR run on the multiplex PCR reads, TCRdb lists one record per CDR3 protein. The data contain 250,000 to 300,000 distinct CDR3 sequences, approximately 15% of them seen just once; the ten biggest clones take up just over 55%. The CDR3 extends over 17 amino acids. V was pared by 0 bases and J by 1 base, with 14 bases between. In germline, CDR1 is SGHTA, CDR2 FQGTGA. This clonotype occurred many times.

Sample: blood. This rearrangement joins TRBV7-3 to TRBJ2-3; D may be TRBD1 (6 bases). The TCR was taken from a woman aged 60-75 years with Graves' ophthalmopathy. CDR3 nucleotides: TGTGCCAGCAGCTTAACTAGGACAGCTTCAGGCACAGATACGCAGTATTTT. Its protein product is CASSLTRTASGTDTQYF.